The clone carrying this TCR beta chain has a count of ten or more. Library construction involved attaching unique molecular identifiers to individual cDNA molecules, which allowed quantitative, reproducible TCR counting. One entry per CDR3 protein results from TCRdb running MiXCR on the RACE reads. Among more than 55,000 distinct CDR3 sequences, 10% to 12% were seen once, and the ten largest hold approximately 4%. The sample is drawn from a study of human T cells and chemical hapten exposure. As for the study in general: Largely, small differences in pooled library volume made per-sample TCR yields vary.

V lost 1 base, J lost 4 bases, and 8 bases lay in between. From germline, CDR1 is SGHTA and CDR2 FQGNSA. The CDR3 runs 15 residues. Regarding time point: pre-sensitization, week 0. As to treatment: therapeutic diphenylcyclopropenone sensitization with weekly scalp DPC. Extraction yielded total RNA from whole blood (unfractionated). This specimen consisted of whole blood, obtained in connection with sensitization to the hapten diphenylcyclopropenone (DPC). This chain connects TRBV7-2 to TRBJ1-6; D unclear. The TCR originated in a woman aged 40 to 49 with alopecia areata. Some clones in this sample may be carry-over from other donors' samples. CDR3 residues: CASSLGGKYNSPLHF. In nucleotides, the CDR3 is TGTGCCAGCAGCTTAGGTGGGAAGTATAATTCACCCCTCCACTTT.